These 29 T cell receptor beta chains originate from one sample sequenced in a study of Graves' ophthalmopathy and Graves' hyperthyroidism. As the template, RNA transcripts were used to amplify TCR beta CDR3 regions. First-round RT-PCR with HTBI primers preceded a second-round multiplex PCR. TCRdb re-called the multiplex PCR reads with MiXCR, one entry per CDR3 protein. Among 170,000 or so distinct CDR3 sequences, less than 45% were seen once, and the ten largest hold around 5.8%. Sequenced sample: peripheral blood. The receptors stem from a woman aged 40-49 years with Graves' ophthalmopathy.

The chain is built from TRBV7-3 and TRBJ1-1; 7 bases map to TRBD1. The V gene end was trimmed by 5 bases and the J gene end by 6 bases; junction bases not matched to a gene: 12. CDR1 is SGHTA, CDR2 FQGTGA, per germline. The length of the CDR3 is 15 residues. The CDR3 here is CASSPAPGQVPEAFF. In DNA form, the CDR3 reads TGTGCCAGCAGCCCAGCCCCTGGACAGGTCCCTGAAGCTTTCTTT. Complete variable domain (other parts from reference TRBV7-3 and TRBJ1-1): GAGVSQTPSNKVTEKGKYVELRCDPISGHTALYWYRQSLGQGPEFLIYFQGTGAADDSGLPNDRFFAVRPEGSVSTLKIQRTERGDSAVYLCASSPAPGQVPEAFFGQGTRLTVV.

This clonotype was recorded many times. This sequence joins TRBV14 and TRBJ1-2; D is ambiguous. The germline CDR1 and CDR2 sequences are SGHDN and FVKESK. Trimming took off 0 bases at V and 4 bases at J, with 6 bases between the two ends. The CDR3 is made up of 13 amino acids. The chain's CDR3 is CASSQDLVYGYTF. The CDR3 nucleotides are TGTGCCAGCAGCCAAGATTTGGTCTATGGCTACACCTTC.

The rearrangement uses TRBV29-1 and TRBJ2-7; D might be TRBD2 (5 bases). The V gene's germline CDR1 is SQVTM and CDR2 ANQGSEA. The CDR3 length is 12 residues. The ends were cut back, 5 bases at V and 7 bases at J, with 15 bases in the middle. CDR3 DNA sequence: TGCAGCGTTTCCCCGGGGATGAGAGAGCAGTACTTC. Protein: CSVSPGMREQYF.

This clonotype was detected a few times. The chain employs TRBV6-5 and TRBJ2-4; TRBD1 aligns across 10 bases. The V segment lost 6 bases and the J segment 2 bases; nucleotides outside the gene matches: 4. The germline V gene encodes CDR1 MNHEY and CDR2 SVGAGI. The CDR3 extends over 15 amino acids. CDR3 DNA sequence: TGTGCCAGCAGGGGACAGGGGTTGACCAAAAACATTCAGTACTTC. This sequence encodes CASRGQGLTKNIQYF.

This clonotype was recorded many times. This chain links TRBV28 with TRBJ2-7; D is undetermined. This CDR3 is built from 12 residues. V lost 1 base and J lost 2, with 3 bases in between. Germline V CDR1 and CDR2: MDHEN, SYDVKM. For the CDR3, the DNA is TGTGCCAGCAGTTTATCGGCCTACGAGCAGTACTTC. It codes for CASSLSAYEQYF.

Turning to this clonotype: Mismatch with germline at one junction end may stem from a read error. The rearrangement joins TRBV24-1 to TRBJ1-1, with D hard to call. The CDR3 is made up of 14 amino acids. Per germline, CDR1 KGHDR and CDR2 SFDVKD. CDR3 sequence reads: CATSDPGEATVAFF. The CDR3 nucleotides read TGTGCCACCAGTGACCCCGGTGAAGCCACTGTAGCTTTCTTT.

The table lists this clonotype with many counts. The genes are TRBV3-1 and TRBJ1-1; possibly TRBD1 for D (5 bases). V dropped 2 bases and J dropped 11 bases, with 15 bases sitting between them. CDR3 length equals 13 residues. In germline, CDR1 is LGHDT, CDR2 YNNKEL (reference sequence). CDR3: CASSQQGPEVAFF. Written as DNA, the CDR3 is TGTGCCAGCAGCCAACAGGGACCGGAAGTGGCTTTCTTT.

This chain connects TRBV6-1 to TRBJ2-5; tentative D call: TRBD1 (6 bases). V gave up 6 bases and J gave up 5 bases, with 10 bases separating them. CDR3 length: 12 residues. Germline assignment: CDR1 MNHNS and CDR2 SASEGT. CDR3 in amino acids: CASRDSAETQYF. CDR3 in DNA: TGTGCCAGCAGGGACAGCGCGGAGACCCAGTACTTC.

This clonotype was observed many times. V is TRBV3-1 and J is TRBJ2-7; TRBD1 or TRBD2 may be the D gene (5 bases each). The CDR3 loop spans 13 amino acids. Germline V CDR1 and CDR2: LGHDT, YNNKEL (reference sequence). Trimming shortened V by 0 bases and J by 6 bases, and 9 bases separated the two germline ends. The CDR3 sequence is CASSQDGGSEQYF. The CDR3 DNA follows: TGTGCCAGCAGCCAAGATGGGGGAAGCGAGCAGTACTTC.

At least ten counts were recorded for this clonotype. The chain links TRBV30 to TRBJ2-7, with no clear D. This CDR3 has 12 residues. Trimming took off 2 bases at V and 3 bases at J, with 8 bases between the two ends. Looked up from germline, CDR1 is GTSNPN and CDR2 is SVGIG (reference sequence). The CDR3 sequence is CAWSSSNYEQYF. CDR3 nucleotide sequence: TGTGCCTGGAGTTCATCCAACTACGAGCAGTACTTC.

This clonotype was picked up many times. V gene TRBV6-2 or TRBV6-3 combines with J gene TRBJ2-7; maybe TRBD1 (6 bases). The V and J ends lost 6 bases and 0 bases respectively, with 15 bases between them. Germline V CDR1 and CDR2: MNHEY, SVGEGT. This CDR3 has 15 residues. In nucleotides, the CDR3 is TGTGCCAGCAGAACAGGGTATGGTAACTCCTACGAGCAGTACTTC. Translating it yields CASRTGYGNSYEQYF.

The genes are TRBV30 and TRBJ1-1; D gene unclear. The CDR3 spans 14 residues. The V gene's germline CDR1 is GTSNPN and CDR2 SVGIG (reference sequence). V gave up 0 bases and J gave up 9 bases, with 17 bases separating them. CDR3 in DNA: TGTGCCTGGAGTGTTACACACATACGCGGCAAAGCTTTCTTT. Encoded protein: CAWSVTHIRGKAFF.

V and J are TRBV30 and TRBJ1-1; no definite D call. Germline-derived CDR1 and CDR2 are GTSNPN and SVGIG (reference sequence). Trimming took off 2 bases at V and 0 bases at J, with 10 bases between the two ends. There are 14 residues in the CDR3. This chain's CDR3 is CAWSRGTMNTEAFF. The CDR3 DNA follows: TGTGCCTGGAGTCGAGGCACCATGAACACTGAAGCTTTCTTT.

The V and J genes are TRBV12-3 or TRBV12-4 and TRBJ2-7; D ambiguous. Trimming shortened V by 1 base and J by 2 bases, and 6 bases separated the two germline ends. This CDR3 comprises 13 residues. The CDR3 nucleotides read TGTGCCAGCAGTTTAGTAGAGGCCTACGAGCAGTACTTC. The encoded protein is CASSLVEAYEQYF.

This clonotype was observed many times. The chain links TRBV6-1 to TRBJ2-6; 9 bases fit TRBD1. V lost 5 bases to trimming and J lost 0 bases; unmatched junction nucleotides: 8. The CDR3 is 18 residues long. Germline loops: CDR1 MNHNS, CDR2 SASEGT. This chain's CDR3 is CASSQGQGFPSGANVLTF. The CDR3 DNA is TGTGCCAGCAGTCAAGGACAGGGGTTTCCCTCTGGGGCCAACGTCCTGACTTTC.

This clonotype has at least ten counts. The V gene is TRBV12-3 or TRBV12-4, the J gene TRBJ1-1; a weak D match, TRBD1 (6 bases). The CDR3 is made up of 14 amino acids. Trimming pared 3 bases from V and 2 bases from J, leaving 10 bases between. CDR3 sequence: CASSFGGHNTEAFF. In nucleotides, the CDR3 is TGTGCCAGCAGTTTCGGGGGGCACAACACTGAAGCTTTCTTT.

The sample holds a few counts of this clonotype. V gene TRBV6-2 or TRBV6-3 combines with J gene TRBJ1-1; no clear D gene. The germline V gene encodes CDR1 MNHEY and CDR2 SVGEGT. Trimming shortened V by 1 base and J by 1 base, and 4 bases separated the two germline ends. This CDR3 has 13 amino acids. CDR3 DNA: TGTGCCAGCAGTTACTTAGCGAACACTGAAGCTTTCTTT. Its translation is CASSYLANTEAFF.

Many counts were recorded for this clonotype. V gene TRBV6-1 combines with J gene TRBJ2-7; 11 bases fit TRBD2. Germline trimming cut 6 bases from V and 1 base from J; bases unmatched to any gene: 5. Germline loops: CDR1 MNHNS, CDR2 SASEGT. The CDR3 is made up of 15 amino acids. The CDR3 nucleotides read TGTGCCAGCAGCCGGGGGACTAGCGGATCCTACGAGCAGTACTTC. It translates to CASSRGTSGSYEQYF.

The sample holds many counts of this clonotype. The J gene is TRBJ1-2, the V gene TRBV20-1; 8 nucleotides match TRBD1. Looked up from germline, CDR1 is DFQATT and CDR2 is SNEGSKA (reference sequence). V shed 6 bases and J 3 bases; nucleotides not matched to a gene: 6. The CDR3 covers 13 residues. CDR3 nucleotide sequence: TGCAGTGCGATAGACAGGGGTGACTATGGCTACACCTTC. Protein: CSAIDRGDYGYTF.

V usage is TRBV14 and J usage is TRBJ2-5; maybe TRBD2 (5 bases). Germline CDR1 reads SGHDN; CDR2 reads FVKESK. This CDR3 is 13 amino acids long. The V end was cut by 0 bases, the J end by 5 bases, with 7 bases between. The CDR3 bases are TGTGCCAGCAGCCAAGATCGGAGGGAGACCCAGTACTTC. This sequence encodes CASSQDRRETQYF.

This clonotype has ten or more counts. The V gene is TRBV10-2, the J gene TRBJ2-2; unclear D gene. The germline gives CDR1 WSHSY, CDR2 SAAADI. The CDR3 runs to 15 residues. V was trimmed by 2 bases and J by 1 base, leaving 8 bases between them. The CDR3 nucleotides read TGCGCCAGCAGTGAGAAAGCGTTGAACACCGGGGAGCTGTTTTTT. This codes for CASSEKALNTGELFF.

This clonotype has at least ten counts. This chain uses TRBV29-1 with TRBJ1-1; TRBD1 aligns across 7 bases. Germline assignment: CDR1 SQVTM and CDR2 ANQGSEA. The CDR3 totals 8 residues. The V and J ends lost 6 bases and 11 bases, in that order; junction bases with no gene match: 0. The CDR3 DNA reads TGCAGCGTAGGGGGCGCTTTCTTT. Residues: CSVGGAFF.

At least ten counts were recorded for this clonotype. This chain joins TRBV10-3 and TRBJ2-1; D possibly corresponds to TRBD2 (7 bases). Germline CDR1 is ENHRY and CDR2 is SYGVKD. V dropped 0 bases and J dropped 15 bases, with 15 bases sitting between them. CDR3 length: 13 residues. The chain's CDR3 is CAISESIGGATFF. The CDR3 DNA is TGTGCCATCAGTGAGTCGATAGGGGGGGCCACGTTCTTC.

This clonotype turned up a few times. V is TRBV24-1 and J is TRBJ2-2, with D unclear. Per germline, CDR1 KGHDR and CDR2 SFDVKD. The CDR3 runs 14 residues. V lost 6 bases, J lost 4 bases, and 11 bases lay in between. The CDR3 region is CATSSVGSTGELFF. For the CDR3, the DNA is TGTGCCACCAGTAGCGTCGGGTCCACCGGGGAGCTGTTTTTT.

This clonotype was seen many times. J is TRBJ2-7 and V is TRBV6-5; TRBD1 agrees at 8 bases. The germline V gene encodes CDR1 MNHEY and CDR2 SVGAGI. The CDR3 spans 14 residues. Germline trimming cut 2 bases from V and 5 bases from J; bases unmatched to any gene: 5. DNA for the CDR3: TGTGCCAGCAGTTACGACAGGGGTGACCACGAGCAGTACTTC. This translates into CASSYDRGDHEQYF.

This clonotype was seen many times. The V and J genes are TRBV4-2 and TRBJ1-2, with TRBD1 identical over 8 bases. V was clipped by 4 bases and J by 0 bases; unmatched bases: 10. CDR1 and CDR2 (germline): LGHNA, YNFKEQ. CDR3 size: 17 residues. Here the CDR3 DNA reads TGTGCCAGCAGCCCGCTCCCAGGGGGCATAGCTAACTATGGCTACACCTTC. Protein product: CASSPLPGGIANYGYTF.

This chain connects TRBV7-2 to TRBJ1-1; 8 bases are shared with TRBD1. Trimming took 5 bases from V and 11 from J; bases not matched to a gene: 7. This CDR3 contains 12 residues. Germline V gene data show CDR1 as SGHTA and CDR2 as FQGNSA. The CDR3 region has the DNA TGTGCCAGCAGCACCGGACAGGGCCCGGCTTTCTTT. The encoded protein is CASSTGQGPAFF.

This clonotype was counted ten times or more. The chain is built from TRBV20-1 and TRBJ1-6; D is unresolved. This CDR3 has 14 amino acids. CDR1 and CDR2 from the germline V gene are DFQATT and SNEGSKA (reference sequence). Between the trimmed V and J ends, which lost 3 bases and 6 bases, there was a span of 12 bases. CDR3: CSARAAEGNSPLHF. CDR3 DNA sequence: TGCAGTGCTAGGGCCGCTGAGGGTAATTCACCCCTCCACTTT.

This clonotype was picked up many times. The chain joins TRBV6-5 to TRBJ2-7; D perhaps matches TRBD1 (5 bases). The CDR3 is made up of 13 amino acids. Germline V gene data show CDR1 as MNHEY and CDR2 as SVGAGI. Trimming removed 5 bases from V and 1 base from J, with 9 bases in between. DNA for the CDR3: TGTGCCAGCAGTCAGGACAAATCCTACGAGCAGTACTTC. This encodes CASSQDKSYEQYF.